These 19 T cell receptor beta chains came from one sample sequenced in a study of control samples from healthy donors and cancer patients. Profiling relied on immunoSEQ multiplex PCR, and the TCRdb table lists in-frame clones only, not all of them. In the table there are about 170,000 clones, around 90% of which are singletons. The sample consisted of blood. The receptors come from a woman aged 30 to 39 in good health.

This clone was counted only a few times. The genes are TRBV19 and TRBJ1-5; D may be TRBD1 (5 bases). CDR1 is LNHDA and CDR2 is SQIVND in the germline V gene (reference sequence). This CDR3 has 16 residues. V lost 5 bases, J lost 6 bases, and 20 bases lay in between. The CDR3 DNA reads TGTGCCAGTAGTGCGATACTAGGGACCACGGGTCAGCCCCAGCATTTT. It translates to CASSAILGTTGQPQHF.

This chain connects TRBV4-1 to TRBJ1-5; D gene unclear. Per germline, CDR1 MGHRA and CDR2 YSYEKL. The CDR3 is made up of 15 amino acids. Trimming stripped 0 bases from V and 9 bases from J, with 15 bases between. CDR3 sequence reads: CASSQDLNGYRPQHF. In nucleotides, the CDR3 is TGCGCCAGCAGCCAAGATCTTAACGGCTATAGGCCCCAGCATTTT.

This chain joins TRBV3-1 (or the pseudogene TRBV3-2) and TRBJ1-1; D perhaps matches TRBD1 (6 bases). The CDR3 loop spans 14 amino acids. V gave up 4 bases and J gave up 3 bases, with 12 bases separating them. CDR1 and CDR2 from the germline V gene are LGHDT and YNNKEL (reference sequence). CDR3 nucleotide sequence: TGTGCCAGCAGCCTCAAAGGGGGGCACACTGAAGCTTTCTTT. Protein product: CASSLKGGHTEAFF.

The chain links TRBV6-5 to TRBJ2-7, with unresolved D. V lost 7 bases and J 7 bases, leaving 17 bases between the germline ends. Germline CDR1 is MNHEY and CDR2 is SVGAGI. The length of the CDR3 is 13 residues. DNA for the CDR3: TGTGCCAGCACCGGATATAACGGTGGGGAGCAGTACGTC. The encoded protein is CASTGYNGGEQYV.

This chain links TRBV9 with TRBJ2-5; a possible D gene is TRBD2 (6 bases). The CDR3 sequence is 14 residues long. The germline V gene has CDR1 SGDLS and CDR2 YYNGEE. Trimming pared 0 bases from V and 3 bases from J, leaving 9 bases between. CDR3 loop: CASSVGGGKETQYF. Written as DNA, the CDR3 is TGTGCCAGCAGCGTAGGAGGAGGGAAAGAGACCCAGTACTTC. The whole variable domain, filled in from reference TRBV9 and TRBJ2-5, reads DSGVTQTPKHLITATGQRVTLRCSPRSGDLSVYWYQQSLDQGLQFLIQYYNGEERAKGNILERFSAQQFPDLHSELNLSSLELGDSALYFCASSVGGGKETQYFGPGTRLLVL.

V and J are TRBV5-1 and TRBJ1-1; D possibly corresponds to TRBD1 (6 bases). V lost 2 bases and J 5 bases, leaving 10 bases between the germline ends. Germline lookup yields CDR1 SGHRS and CDR2 YFSETQ. The length of the CDR3 is 13 residues. CDR3 nucleotide sequence: TGCGCCAGCAGCTTTCTGGGGGCGACTGAAGCTTTCTTT. Protein product: CASSFLGATEAFF.

About this clone itself: A junction end diverges from the germline sequence, so it may reflect a read error. The gene calls are TRBV7-9 and TRBJ2-3; no definite D call. This CDR3 comprises 9 residues. CDR1 is SEHNR and CDR2 is FQNEAQ in the germline V gene (reference sequence). Here the CDR3 reads CASSPPPNF. The CDR3 DNA follows: TGTGCCAGCAGCCCACCTCCGAATTTT. Supplemented by reference TRBV7-9 and TRBJ2-3, the full variable domain reads DTGVSQNPRHKITKRGQNVTFRCDPISEHNRLYWYRQTLGQGPEFLTYFQNEAQLEKSRLLSDRFSAERPKGSFSTLEIQRTEQGDSAMYLCASSPPPNFGPGTRLTVL.

The DNA for the CDR3 is TGTGCCAGCAGCCACAGAGACTACGAGCAGTACTTC. It translates to CASSHRDYEQYF. The rearrangement joins TRBV7-9 to TRBJ2-7, with D unclear. The CDR3 sequence is 12 residues long. Trimming shortened V by 5 bases and J by 3 bases, and 8 bases separated the two germline ends. Germline values: CDR1 SEHNR, CDR2 FQNEAQ (reference sequence).

Concerning this clone: The sample has other DNA sequences that encode this CDR3 too. The rearrangement uses TRBV28 and TRBJ1-1; D not resolved. Trimming took off 2 bases at V and 1 base at J, with 5 bases between the two ends. Looked up from germline, CDR1 is MDHEN and CDR2 is SYDVKM. This CDR3 comprises 13 residues. The CDR3 coding sequence is TGTGCCAGCAGTTTAGGTCGGAACACTGAAGCTTTCTTT. It encodes CASSLGRNTEAFF.

The V gene is TRBV29-1, the J gene TRBJ1-1, with TRBD1 identical over 10 bases. V trimming: 6 bases; J trimming: 5 bases; junction bases outside the gene matches: 12. This CDR3 spans 15 amino acids. From germline, CDR1 is SQVTM and CDR2 ANQGSEA. As DNA, the CDR3 is TGCAGCGTCAGCGTGGACAGGGGGTTTCTAACTGAAGCTTTCTTT. It is translated as CSVSVDRGFLTEAFF.

The chain employs TRBV7-9 and TRBJ2-7, with 7 positions matching TRBD1. Germline CDR1 is SEHNR and CDR2 is FQNEAQ (reference sequence). The V gene end was trimmed by 5 bases and the J gene end by 1 base; junction bases not matched to a gene: 8. This CDR3 spans 15 amino acids. CDR3 sequence: CASSLTRDRSYEQYF. The CDR3 nucleotides are TGTGCCAGCAGCCTGACTCGGGACAGATCCTACGAGCAGTACTTC.

J is TRBJ1-4 and V is TRBV5-6, with TRBD1 matching 7 bases. Per the germline V gene, CDR1 is SGHDT and CDR2 is YYEEEE. The CDR3 has 14 residues. V was pared by 4 bases and J by 7 bases, with 7 bases of the junction left unmatched. The CDR3 spells CASSETQGFEKLFF. The CDR3 nucleotides are TGTGCCAGCAGCGAGACACAGGGGTTTGAAAAACTGTTTTTT.

The chain is built from TRBV5-1 and TRBJ2-7; perhaps TRBD1 as D (6 bases). Trimming took off 4 bases at V and 3 bases at J, with 8 bases between the two ends. Germline CDR1 is SGHRS and CDR2 is YFSETQ. The CDR3 loop spans 12 amino acids. As DNA, the CDR3 is TGCGCCAGCAGCACGGACAGCTACGAGCAGTACTTC. Residues: CASSTDSYEQYF.

This sequence joins TRBV3-1 (or the pseudogene TRBV3-2) and TRBJ1-2; D remains unclear. The germline V gene encodes CDR1 LGHDT and CDR2 YNNKEL (reference sequence). V was trimmed by 1 base and J by 5 bases, leaving 14 bases between them. This CDR3 region has 15 residues. The CDR3 DNA follows: TGTGCCAGCAGCCAAGCGGGTGGAGGGTCGTATGGCTACACCTTC. It encodes CASSQAGGGSYGYTF.

This clone was found once. V usage is TRBV18 and J usage is TRBJ2-5; a possible D gene is TRBD1 (5 bases). Germline CDR1 and CDR2: KGHSH and LQKENI. This CDR3 spans 16 amino acids. The V end lost 3 bases, the J end lost 5 bases, and 19 bases lay between the germline ends. The chain's CDR3 is CASSPRQGVWRETQYF. CDR3 coding DNA: TGTGCCAGCTCACCTCGCCAAGGGGTTTGGCGGGAGACCCAGTACTTC.

The chain joins TRBV6-5 to TRBJ2-7, with a possible D match to TRBD1 (6 bases). The germline V gene has CDR1 MNHEY and CDR2 SVGAGI. Trimming removed 10 bases at V and 0 bases at J, with 13 bases between. This CDR3 has 13 residues. The CDR3 DNA reads as TGTGCCATTACCCGACAGGACTCCTACGAGCAGTACTTC. The encoded protein is CAITRQDSYEQYF.

The gene calls are TRBV23-1 and TRBJ2-1, with TRBD2 matching 16 bases. TRBV23-1 is treated as an ORF (open reading frame) with a function not yet certain. V dropped 3 bases and J dropped 9; count of bases not matched to a gene: 23. CDR3 length equals 22 residues. As DNA, the CDR3 is TGCGCCAGCAGTCAGGGACATACCCCGGGGACTAGCGGGAGGGCCAAAGTCCCTGAGCAGTTCTTC. Translation: CASSQGHTPGTSGRAKVPEQFF.

This clone was recorded once. This chain joins TRBV20-1 and TRBJ2-1; D might be TRBD2 (5 bases). CDR1 and CDR2 (germline): DFQATT, SNEGSKA (reference sequence). V lost 3 bases to trimming and J lost 10 bases, with 19 bases between them. The CDR3 has 14 residues. CDR3 DNA sequence: TGCAGTGCTAGTGCTATAGGACTGGGATGGGAGCAGTTCTTC. It translates to CSASAIGLGWEQFF.

The chain has TRBV18 and TRBJ1-5; no clear D. Trimming cost V 3 bases and J 0 bases, with 12 bases left between them. The CDR3 is made up of 16 amino acids. Germline V lookup: CDR1 KGHSH, CDR2 LQKENI. The CDR3 DNA sequence: TGTGCCAGCTCACCGGATCGAACGTATAGCAATCAGCCCCAGCATTTT. Encoded protein: CASSPDRTYSNQPQHF.